Sequencing of this T cell receptor (beta chain) was carried out in a study of T cell changes during pregnancy in multiple sclerosis. The method was immunoSEQ multiplex PCR; TCRdb's version includes in-frame clones alone and lacks a portion of them. This repertoire shows about 33,000 clones, roughly nine tenths found once; its top ten account for 2.5% to 3.5%. Sequencing was performed on CD4+ T cells from peripheral blood mononuclear cells, taken in the third trimester of pregnancy. This TCR derives from a female donor in good health, enrolled as a control in a pregnancy study.

CDR3 region: CASTPSRAGGNTEAFF. The CDR3 DNA reads TGTGCCAGTACCCCTTCTCGGGCAGGGGGAAACACTGAAGCTTTCTTT. The chain employs TRBV19 and TRBJ1-1, with 7 positions matching TRBD1. Germline V CDR1 and CDR2: LNHDA, SQIVND (reference sequence). The V and J ends lost 7 bases and 2 bases, in that order; junction bases with no gene match: 13. CDR3 length: 16 amino acids.